These 8 T cell receptor beta chains were all obtained from the same sample, sequenced in a study of low-dose radiotherapy and immunotherapy resistance in tumors. First-strand cDNA relied on TRAV- and TRBV-specific primers spanning alpha and beta chains. The authors ran 20 PCR cycles to amplify TCRs with a constant-region primer and V-primer adapter. TCRdb passed the reads through MiXCR, listing each CDR3 protein once. The sample lists 100,000 or so distinct CDR3 sequences; around 20% were seen once. Time point specified: after trial treatment. Described treatment: LDRT plus nivolumab, ipilimumab, low-dose cyclophosphamide and aspirin (RACIN trial). The material sequenced was PBMCs, taken after low-dose radiotherapy plus immunotherapy. The receptors originated from a male donor with prostate cancer.

This clonotype occurred many times. The chain combines TRBV21-1 with TRBJ2-7; the table gives TRBD2 as D, unverified against the DNA. TRBV21-1 is deemed a pseudogene. CDR3 length equals 15 residues. The CDR3 here is CASRGPAGGNYEQYF. CDR3 bases: TGTGCCAGCAGGGGGCCGGCGGGGGGGAACTACGAGCAGTACTTC.

This clonotype was picked up many times. The V call is TRBV10-3, the J call TRBJ2-7, with D possibly being TRBD1 or TRBD2 (5 bases each). The CDR3 contains 16 residues. Germline lookup yields CDR1 ENHRY and CDR2 SYGVKD. V dropped 2 bases and J dropped 4 bases, with 18 bases sitting between them. The DNA for the CDR3 is TGTGCCATCAGTGAGCCGACGCCCCCCGGGGCTTACGAGCAGTACTTC. It yields the protein CAISEPTPPGAYEQYF.

This clonotype was detected ten times or more. The gene calls are TRBV7-9 and TRBJ1-1; D ambiguous. Germline V CDR1 and CDR2: SEHNR, FQNEAQ (reference sequence). V was trimmed by 5 bases and J by 0 bases, leaving 16 bases between them. CDR3 size: 16 residues. CDR3 bases: TGTGCCAGCAGCCCCGCGCCCCCCCCGATGAACACTGAAGCTTTCTTT. It encodes CASSPAPPPMNTEAFF.

This clonotype was seen only a few times. The chain combines TRBV5-6 with TRBJ2-7; perhaps D is TRBD1 or TRBD2 (6 bases each). This CDR3 is 15 amino acids long. Germline lookup yields CDR1 SGHDT and CDR2 YYEEEE. V was cut by 0 bases and J by 6 bases, with 16 bases left in between. The CDR3 loop is CASSLGTGAPAEQYF. In nucleotides, the CDR3 is TGTGCCAGCAGCTTGGGTACGGGGGCGCCAGCCGAGCAGTACTTC.

At least ten counts were recorded for this clonotype. The CDR3 DNA sequence: TGTGCCAGCAGTTTAGCTGAGACAGGGGGCAAGCAGTACTTC. This gives the protein CASSLAETGGKQYF. V gene TRBV12-3 or TRBV12-4 combines with J gene TRBJ2-7; 10 bases are shared with TRBD1. The CDR3 has 14 residues. The V and J ends lost 0 bases and 8 bases, in that order; junction bases with no gene match: 4.

This clonotype was picked up many times. The V gene is TRBV11-1, the J gene TRBJ2-2; perhaps TRBD1 as D (6 bases). Looked up from germline, CDR1 is SGHAT and CDR2 is FQDESV (reference sequence). CDR3 size: 16 residues. The germline V and J ends were trimmed by 3 bases and 2 bases, with 13 bases remaining between them. CDR3 protein: CASSFQSTGNTGELFF. As DNA, the CDR3 is TGTGCCAGCAGCTTTCAATCGACAGGAAACACCGGGGAGCTGTTTTTT.

At least ten counts were recorded for this clonotype. V is TRBV7-8 and J is TRBJ2-3, with 7 nucleotides matching TRBD2. V was clipped by 5 bases and J by 2 bases; unmatched bases: 19. The CDR3 runs 19 residues. Germline V gene lookup returns CDR1 SGHVS and CDR2 FQNEAQ. CDR3 protein: CASSLSPGGWGGNTDTQYF. The CDR3 nucleotides are TGTGCCAGCAGCCTTAGTCCTGGGGGTTGGGGGGGGAACACAGATACGCAGTATTTT. Drawing the rest from reference TRBV7-8 and TRBJ2-3, the complete variable domain is GAGVSQSPRYKVAKRGQDVALRCDPISGHVSLFWYQQALGQGPEFLTYFQNEAQLDKSGLPSDRFFAERPEGSVSTLKIQRTQQEDSAVYLCASSLSPGGWGGNTDTQYFGPGTRLTVL.

Note on this clonotype: This is likely an artifact of a read error, given a far larger clone one base away. J is TRBJ2-1 and V is TRBV6-5; a possible D gene is TRBD2 (7 bases). V gave up 6 bases and J gave up 9 bases, with 24 bases separating them. The CDR3 covers 16 residues. Germline lookup yields CDR1 MNHEY and CDR2 SVGAGI. The CDR3 nucleotides read TGTGCCAGCAGGCGGACTGAATGGGGGGGCCGGAGTGAGCAGTTCTTC. This gives the protein CASRRTEWGGRSEQFF.